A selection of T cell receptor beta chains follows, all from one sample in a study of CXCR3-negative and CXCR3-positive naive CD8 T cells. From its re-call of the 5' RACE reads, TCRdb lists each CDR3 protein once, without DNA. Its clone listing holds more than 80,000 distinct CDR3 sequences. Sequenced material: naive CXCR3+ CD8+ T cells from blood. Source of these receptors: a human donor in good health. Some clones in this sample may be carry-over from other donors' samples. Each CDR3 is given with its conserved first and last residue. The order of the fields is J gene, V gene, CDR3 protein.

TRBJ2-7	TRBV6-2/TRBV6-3	CASSYWADTSYEQYF
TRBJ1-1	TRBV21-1	CASNRRDNQTRPWAFF
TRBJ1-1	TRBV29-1	CSAKGDATEAFF
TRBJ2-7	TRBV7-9	CASSLVGQGTYEQYF
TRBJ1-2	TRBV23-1	CASSLPLTGPNYGYTF
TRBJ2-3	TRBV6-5	CASSALRGRDTQYF
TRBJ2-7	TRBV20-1	CSARAPPSLDWNYEQYF
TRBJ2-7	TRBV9	CASSVRDRGRTGYEQYF
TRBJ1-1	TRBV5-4	CASSFPELNTEAFF
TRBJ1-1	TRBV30	CAWSVNKNTEAFF
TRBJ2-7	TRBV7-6	CASSSSGAAYEQYF
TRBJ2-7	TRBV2	CASTPGLAGGYEQYF
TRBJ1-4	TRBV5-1	CASSFEQGGEKLFF
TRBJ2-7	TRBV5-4	CASSLERGGAYEQYF
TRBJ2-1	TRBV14	CASSSLEGGADEQFF
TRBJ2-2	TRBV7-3	CASSITGAGELFF
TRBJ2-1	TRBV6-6	CASSSPGVGGNEQFF
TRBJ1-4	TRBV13	CASSLGLGAEGEKLFF
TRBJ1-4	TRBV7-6	CASSLALAGGPDNEKLFF
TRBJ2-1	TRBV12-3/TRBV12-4	CASSFSVSNEQFF
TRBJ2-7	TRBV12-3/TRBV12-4	CASSLIGYEQYF
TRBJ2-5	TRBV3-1	CASSQDWEEGGEETQYF
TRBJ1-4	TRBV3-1	CASSQEDRGSNEKLFF
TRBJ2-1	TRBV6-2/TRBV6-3	CASTASPYNEQFF
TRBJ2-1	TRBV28	CASSLITGWHEQFF
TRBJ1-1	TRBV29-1	CSAGIGGSNTEAFF
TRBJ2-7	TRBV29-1	CSVESTSRGNYYEQYF
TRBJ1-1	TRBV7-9	CASSLGTVIDTEAFF
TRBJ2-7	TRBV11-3	CASSLEEEQYF
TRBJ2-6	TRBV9	CASSVGGGANVLTF
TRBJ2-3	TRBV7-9	CASSLGLAGAPDTQYF
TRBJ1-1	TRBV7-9	CASDELNTEAFF
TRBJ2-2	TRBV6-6	CASRDPNTGELFF
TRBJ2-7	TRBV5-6	CASSLDDMGVLQEQYF
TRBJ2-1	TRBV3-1	CASSLGTEQFF
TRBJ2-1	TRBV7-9	CASSYSPTVRGENEQFF
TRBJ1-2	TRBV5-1	CASSLSGGHDSYGYTF
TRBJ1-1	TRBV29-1	CSVAGGRGTEAFF
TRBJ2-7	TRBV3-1	CASSPTGTGDFYEQYF
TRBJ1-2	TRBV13	CASNYSPNYGYTF
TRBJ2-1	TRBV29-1	CSVVSGSSYNEQFF
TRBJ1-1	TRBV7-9	CASSWTVRGTEAFF
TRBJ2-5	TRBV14	CASRRMSEETQYF
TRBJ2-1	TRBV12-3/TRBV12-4	CASTILAGGTQFF